This TCR beta chain stems from a study of T cell responses to AZD1222 COVID-19 vaccine. Study-level findings and limits: Spike-specific TCR depth and breadth grew after two AZD1222 doses.

A word on this clone: Antigen specificity is unknown.

Germline CDR1 is SGHTS and CDR2 is YDEGEE. The CDR3 consists of 16 residues. Trimming took 3 bases from V and 4 from J; bases not matched to a gene: 8. Profiling relied on immunoSEQ multiplex PCR, and the TCRdb table lists in-frame clones only, not all of them. The top ten hold roughly 3.1% of the sample, which has more than 80,000 clones, around nine tenths seen once. This receptor was obtained from an adult who received the AZD1222 COVID-19 vaccine. Sequencing was performed on peripheral blood, taken 28 days after the second AZD1222 dose. This rearrangement joins TRBV5-8 to TRBJ1-1, with 11 bases fitting TRBD1. The CDR3 region has the DNA TGTGCCAGCAGCTCCTGGACAGGGGGCGTTGGCACTGAAGCTTTCTTT. Translation: CASSSWTGGVGTEAFF.